These 22 T cell receptor beta chains share one sample of origin, sequenced in a study of shared clonotypes between healthy human individuals. TCRdb keeps only in-frame clones here, not all; method: immunoSEQ multiplex PCR. This table holds approximately 600,000 clones, 85% to 95% found once. Terminally differentiated effector memory CD45RA+ cells were excluded by CCR7 positive selection of CD45RO-negative cells. Sequencing was carried out using naive CD8+ T cells sorted from blood. These receptors were taken from a woman between 25 and 40 years old in good health.

The chain employs TRBV4-1 and TRBJ2-3; D is undetermined. Trimming cost V 4 bases and J 3 bases, with 32 bases left between them. This CDR3 has 21 residues. The germline V gene has CDR1 MGHRA and CDR2 YSYEKL. The CDR3 protein is CASSRYLPGPRQVSATDTQYF. DNA of the CDR3: TGCGCCAGCAGCCGATACCTCCCTGGACCCAGGCAGGTTTCAGCGACAGATACGCAGTATTTT.

The table lists this clone with a count of one. The rearrangement uses TRBV7-9 and TRBJ1-5; tentatively, D is TRBD1 (5 bases). From germline, CDR1 is SEHNR and CDR2 FQNEAQ (reference sequence). Trimming took 6 bases from V and 0 from J, leaving 15 bases between them. CDR3 length equals 16 residues. For the CDR3, the DNA is TGTGCCAGCAGTCCCGGTGGGGGGAATAGCAATCAGCCCCAGCATTTT. Its translation is CASSPGGGNSNQPQHF.

This chain joins TRBV27 and TRBJ1-1, with D uncertain. Per the germline V gene, CDR1 is MNHEY and CDR2 is SMNVEV (reference sequence). The V and J ends lost 8 bases and 8 bases respectively, with 18 bases between them. The CDR3 has 13 residues. The CDR3 is CASRRQTDSEAFF. The CDR3, as DNA: TGTGCCAGCCGGAGACAAACAGACTCCGAAGCTTTCTTT.

This chain connects TRBV6-5 to TRBJ1-2; 10 positions agree with TRBD1. This CDR3 is built from 16 residues. The V segment lost 2 bases and the J segment 4 bases; nucleotides outside the gene matches: 7. Germline loops: CDR1 MNHEY, CDR2 SVGAGI. CDR3: CASSYQDRGAIYGYTF. CDR3 bases: TGTGCCAGCAGTTACCAGGACAGGGGGGCAATCTATGGCTACACCTTC.

The V and J genes are TRBV23-1 and TRBJ2-3; TRBD2 matches at 13 bases. TRBV23-1 is given ORF status, its function remaining uncertain. The junction had 10 bases not matched to a gene; V was cut back by 4 bases and J by 0 bases. This CDR3 is built from 19 residues. In nucleotides, the CDR3 is TGCGCCAGCAGTCCCACCGATACTAGCGGGAGGGCGAGCACAGATACGCAGTATTTT. Protein product: CASSPTDTSGRASTDTQYF.

CDR3 amino acids: CASSPTTSGRANGTDTQYF. For the CDR3, the DNA is TGTGCCAGCAGCCCAACGACTAGCGGGAGGGCCAATGGCACAGATACGCAGTATTTT. The chain combines TRBV13 with TRBJ2-3; 14 nucleotides line up with TRBD2. This CDR3 contains 19 residues. J was trimmed by 1 base and V by 5 bases; bases with no gene match: 11. The V gene's germline CDR1 is PRHDT and CDR2 FYEKMQ (reference sequence).

This clone was seen a single time. The rearrangement uses TRBV28 and TRBJ2-5, with D perhaps TRBD2 (6 bases). The end of the DNA fits TRBJ2-7 better, so the J call may be wrong. Germline loops: CDR1 MDHEN, CDR2 SYDVKM. This CDR3 has 13 amino acids. The CDR3 loop is CASRTGTSYEQYF. CDR3 nucleotide sequence: TGTGCCAGCAGAACCGGGACTTCCTACGAGCAGTACTTC.

The CDR3 coding sequence is TGTGCCACCAGCACAAATCCCCCAGGGCCTCAAGAGACCCAGTACTTC. Encoded protein: CATSTNPPGPQETQYF. The rearrangement joins TRBV15 to TRBJ2-5, with D possibly being TRBD1 (5 bases). This CDR3 has 16 residues. Per germline, CDR1 LNHNV and CDR2 YYDKDF (reference sequence). V was pared by 4 bases and J by 2 bases, with 17 bases between. The variable domain in full, with the rest retrieved from reference TRBV15 and TRBJ2-5, is DAMVIQNPRYQVTQFGKPVTLSCSQTLNHNVMYWYQQKSSQAPKLLFHYYDKDFNNEADTPDNFQSRRPNTSFCFLDIRSPGLGDTAMYLCATSTNPPGPQETQYFGPGTRLLVL.

The J gene is TRBJ2-1, the V gene TRBV7-9, with D maybe TRBD2 (6 bases). V lost 8 bases and J lost 4, with 24 bases in between. CDR1 SEHNR and CDR2 FQNEAQ come from the germline V gene (reference sequence). The CDR3 runs to 17 residues. The chain's CDR3 is CASHPTGAEGPYNEQFF. Written as DNA, the CDR3 is TGTGCCAGCCACCCGACGGGAGCCGAGGGTCCTTACAATGAGCAGTTCTTC.

V gene TRBV28 combines with J gene TRBJ2-5, with D perhaps being TRBD1 or TRBD2 (5 bases each). The CDR3 contains 18 residues. Trimming took off 4 bases at V and 2 bases at J, with 23 bases between the two ends. Germline CDR1 MDHEN, CDR2 SYDVKM. CDR3 in amino acids: CASSWGNRTPRGQETQYF. The CDR3 coding sequence is TGTGCCAGCAGTTGGGGAAATCGGACTCCGAGGGGACAAGAGACCCAGTACTTC. Full variable domain (outside the CDR3, taken from reference TRBV28 and TRBJ2-5): DVKVTQSSRYLVKRTGEKVFLECVQDMDHENMFWYRQDPGLGLRLIYFSYDVKMKEKGDIPEGYSVSREKKERFSLILESASTNQTSMYLCASSWGNRTPRGQETQYFGPGTRLLVL.

The chain uses TRBV7-9 and TRBJ2-7, with unresolved D. The CDR3 runs 16 residues. Looked up from germline, CDR1 is SEHNR and CDR2 is FQNEAQ (reference sequence). Trimming pared 1 base from V and 0 bases from J, leaving 13 bases between. The CDR3 loop is CASSLVLAVSSYEQYF. The CDR3 DNA reads TGTGCCAGCAGCTTAGTGCTCGCGGTCAGCTCCTACGAGCAGTACTTC.

The V gene is TRBV2, the J gene TRBJ2-7, with D tentatively TRBD1 (6 bases). V lost 2 bases and J lost 2, with 10 bases in between. The CDR3 is made up of 14 amino acids. CDR1 SNHLY and CDR2 FYNNEI come from the germline V gene. The CDR3 is CASSEPGTTYEQYF. The CDR3 nucleotides read TGTGCCAGCAGTGAACCCGGGACAACCTACGAGCAGTACTTC.

This chain connects TRBV28 to TRBJ2-7; D may be TRBD2 (7 bases). In germline, CDR1 is MDHEN, CDR2 SYDVKM. V shed 6 bases and J shed 1 base, with 16 bases lying between them. This CDR3 comprises 15 residues. Here the CDR3 reads CASSPRGAWSYEQYF. CDR3 sequence (DNA): TGTGCCAGCAGCCCCCGGGGGGCCTGGTCCTACGAGCAGTACTTC.

The chain joins TRBV9 to TRBJ1-5; D perhaps matches TRBD1 (6 bases). Per the germline V gene, CDR1 is SGDLS and CDR2 is YYNGEE. Trimming cost V 0 bases and J 3 bases, with 10 bases left between them. The CDR3 is 15 amino acids. DNA of the CDR3: TGTGCCAGCAGCGTAGGGGGGGCCTTCAATCAGCCCCAGCATTTT. Encoded protein: CASSVGGAFNQPQHF.

V gene TRBV25-1 combines with J gene TRBJ2-5; D call uncertain. The CDR3 spans 14 residues. The V end lost 0 bases, the J end lost 2 bases, and 7 bases lay between the germline ends. CDR1 MGHDK and CDR2 SYGVNS come from the germline V gene. CDR3 DNA: TGTGCCAGCAGTGAATATGAACAGCAAGAGACCCAGTACTTC. It encodes CASSEYEQQETQYF.

This chain uses TRBV7-8 with TRBJ2-1, with TRBD2 matching 15 bases. Trimming removed 5 bases from V and 4 bases from J; junction bases left unmatched: 6. Germline assignment: CDR1 SGHVS and CDR2 FQNEAQ. The CDR3 totals 17 residues. CDR3 nucleotides: TGTGCCAGCAGCAACGGACTAGCGGGAGGGCCTTACAATGAGCAGTTCTTC. Residues: CASSNGLAGGPYNEQFF.

The rearrangement joins TRBV7-8 to TRBJ2-7; D tentatively reads TRBD1 or TRBD2 (5 bases each). This CDR3 contains 13 residues. Deletions cut 1 base from V and 5 bases from J, with 9 bases between. Germline CDR1 is SGHVS and CDR2 is FQNEAQ. For the CDR3, the DNA is TGTGCCAGCAGCTTAGGAAGGGGAGACGAGCAGTACTTC. As protein: CASSLGRGDEQYF.

The V and J genes are TRBV28 and TRBJ2-1; 13 nucleotides align to TRBD2. V was clipped by 6 bases and J by 6 bases; unmatched bases: 14. This CDR3 region has 18 residues. From germline, CDR1 is MDHEN and CDR2 SYDVKM. The CDR3 DNA follows: TGTGCCAGCAGGCCAGGACTAGCGGGAGTTGGGGGCTCCAATGAGCAGTTCTTC. Amino acid sequence: CASRPGLAGVGGSNEQFF.

The genes are TRBV5-6 and TRBJ2-5; TRBD2 matches at 11 bases. The tail of the sequence fits TRBJ2-7 better, so the J call may be wrong. The CDR3 spans 14 residues. Germline V CDR1 and CDR2: SGHDT, YYEEEE. The CDR3 is CASSELAGASEQYF. The CDR3 nucleotides read TGTGCCAGCAGCGAACTAGCGGGAGCTTCCGAGCAGTACTTC.

J is TRBJ2-2 and V is TRBV28, with TRBD1 matching 9 bases. Trimming removed 1 base from V and 5 bases from J; junction bases left unmatched: 5. This CDR3 has 16 residues. Germline values: CDR1 MDHEN, CDR2 SYDVKM. DNA of the CDR3: TGTGCCAGCAGTTTATACGACAGGGGGATTACCGGGGAGCTGTTTTTT. Protein product: CASSLYDRGITGELFF.

The sample holds one count of this clone. This rearrangement joins TRBV4-1 to TRBJ1-1; unclear D gene. Germline V gives CDR1 MGHRA, CDR2 YSYEKL. This CDR3 spans 13 amino acids. The V and J ends lost 10 bases and 0 bases respectively, with 12 bases between them. This CDR3 is CATGAELNTEAFF. The CDR3 coding sequence is TGCGCCACAGGAGCCGAGCTGAACACTGAAGCTTTCTTT.

The genes are TRBV29-1 and TRBJ2-7, with 13 bases aligning to TRBD2. The germline CDR1 and CDR2 sequences are SQVTM and ANQGSEA. This CDR3 has 14 amino acids. V shed 6 bases and J 2 bases; nucleotides not matched to a gene: 4. CDR3: CSVRGLAGTYEQYF. Written as DNA, the CDR3 is TGCAGCGTGAGGGGACTAGCGGGGACCTACGAGCAGTACTTC.